One sample yielded the 9 T cell receptor beta chains listed below, sequenced in a study of cytomegalovirus exposure and HLA in healthy donors. Some clones are missing from TCRdb's copy, which holds only in-frame ones; the method was immunoSEQ multiplex PCR. The repertoire holds some 220,000 clones, under 95% seen once, with 1.1% in the top ten. The sequenced material came from PBMCs. The origin of the receptors is a woman between 18 and 29 years old in good health and CMV-seronegative.

The gene calls are TRBV30 and TRBJ2-1; a weak D match, TRBD1 (5 bases). CDR3 length equals 11 residues. The V and J ends lost 2 bases and 10 bases respectively, with 9 bases between them. Germline V gene lookup returns CDR1 GTSNPN and CDR2 SVGIG (reference sequence). CDR3 loop: CAWSIRVEQFF. CDR3 DNA: TGTGCCTGGAGTATCAGGGTCGAGCAGTTCTTC.

The genes are TRBV2 and TRBJ1-1, with D perhaps TRBD1 (6 bases). CDR1 is SNHLY and CDR2 is FYNNEI in the germline V gene. V was shortened by 6 bases and J by 1 base, with 15 bases between the two germline ends. The CDR3 loop spans 15 amino acids. The DNA for the CDR3 is TGTGCCAGCAGAGGATCCGGGACACCGAACACTGAAGCTTTCTTT. This gives the protein CASRGSGTPNTEAFF. The complete variable domain, with remaining parts taken from reference TRBV2 and TRBJ1-1, reads EPEVTQTPSHQVTQMGQEVILRCVPISNHLYFYWYRQILGQKVEFLVSFYNNEISEKSEIFDDQFSVERPDGSNFTLKIRSTKLEDSAMYFCASRGSGTPNTEAFFGQGTRLTVV.

Here the CDR3 DNA reads TGTGCCAGCAGTTACTCGACGCAGGGCTATGGCTACACCTTC. Its protein product is CASSYSTQGYGYTF. This chain links TRBV6-5 with TRBJ1-2, with D possibly TRBD1 on 5 matching bases. The CDR3 covers 14 residues. CDR1 MNHEY and CDR2 SVGAGI come from the germline V gene. V was cut by 0 bases and J by 4 bases, with 9 bases left in between.

The rearrangement joins TRBV5-4 to TRBJ2-7, with TRBD2 as a possible D gene (5 bases). Germline CDR1 reads SGHNT; CDR2 reads YYREEE (reference sequence). The CDR3 consists of 16 residues. The ends were cut back, 3 bases at V and 3 bases at J, with 19 bases in the middle. The CDR3 loop reads CASSSDEGRNYYEQYF. The CDR3 coding sequence is TGTGCCAGCAGCTCGGATGAGGGCAGGAACTACTACGAGCAGTACTTC.

The V and J genes are TRBV5-4 and TRBJ1-2; D might be TRBD1 (5 bases). From germline, CDR1 is SGHNT and CDR2 YYREEE (reference sequence). The CDR3 runs to 13 residues. Trimming stripped 0 bases from V and 6 bases from J, with 9 bases between. CDR3 sequence reads: CASSLDRIDGYTF. For the CDR3, the DNA is TGTGCCAGCAGCTTGGACAGGATCGATGGCTACACCTTC.

The rearrangement joins TRBV6-5 to TRBJ2-3; 9 bases are shared with TRBD2. Germline CDR1 is MNHEY and CDR2 is SVGAGI. The CDR3 has 15 residues. J was trimmed by 0 bases and V by 6 bases; bases with no gene match: 4. The CDR3 DNA sequence: TGTGCCAGCAGACGACTAGCGGCTAGCACAGATACGCAGTATTTT. Its translation is CASRRLAASTDTQYF.

The V and J genes are TRBV10-3 and TRBJ2-7, with unresolved D. The V and J ends lost 4 bases and 3 bases respectively, with 7 bases between them. Germline-derived CDR1 and CDR2 are ENHRY and SYGVKD. The CDR3 runs to 12 residues. CDR3: CAISGGSYEQYF. The CDR3 DNA reads as TGTGCCATCAGTGGCGGCAGCTACGAGCAGTACTTC.

This chain links TRBV14 with TRBJ2-1, with TRBD2 matching 14 bases. From germline, CDR1 is SGHDN and CDR2 FVKESK. This CDR3 has 18 residues. The V and J ends lost 6 bases and 7 bases, in that order; junction bases with no gene match: 14. CDR3 protein: CASRLSGSTSGRGNEQFF. CDR3 nucleotide sequence: TGTGCCAGCAGGTTGAGCGGCTCGACTAGCGGGAGGGGGAATGAGCAGTTCTTC. Full variable domain (missing parts from reference TRBV14 and TRBJ2-1): EAGVTQFPSHSVIEKGQTVTLRCDPISGHDNLYWYRRVMGKEIKFLLHFVKESKQDESGMPNNRFLAERTGGTYSTLKVQPAELEDSGVYFCASRLSGSTSGRGNEQFFGPGTRLTVL.

V gene TRBV30 combines with J gene TRBJ1-2; D uncertain. CDR1 and CDR2 (germline): GTSNPN, SVGIG (reference sequence). The CDR3 spans 13 residues. The ends were cut back, 6 bases at V and 2 bases at J, with 13 bases in the middle. This chain's CDR3 is CACPSERNYGYTF. The CDR3, as DNA: TGTGCCTGCCCATCCGAACGGAACTATGGCTACACCTTC. The full variable domain, rest sourced from reference TRBV30 and TRBJ1-2, is SQTIHQWPATLVQPVGSPLSLECTVEGTSNPNLYWYRQAAGRGLQLLFYSVGIGQISSEVPQNLSASRPQDRQFILSSKKLLLSDSGFYLCACPSERNYGYTFGSGTRLTVV.